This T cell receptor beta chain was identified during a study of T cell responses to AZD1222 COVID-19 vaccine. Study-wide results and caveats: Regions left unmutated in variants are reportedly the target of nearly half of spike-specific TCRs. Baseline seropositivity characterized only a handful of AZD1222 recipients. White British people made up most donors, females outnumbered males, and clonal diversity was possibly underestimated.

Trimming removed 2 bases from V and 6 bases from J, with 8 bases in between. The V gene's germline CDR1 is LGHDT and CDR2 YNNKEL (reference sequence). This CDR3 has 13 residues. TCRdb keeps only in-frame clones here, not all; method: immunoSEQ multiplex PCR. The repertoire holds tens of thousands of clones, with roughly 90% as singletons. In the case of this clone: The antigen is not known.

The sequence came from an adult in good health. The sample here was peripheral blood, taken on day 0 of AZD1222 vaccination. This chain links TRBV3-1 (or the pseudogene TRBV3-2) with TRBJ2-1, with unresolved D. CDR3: CASSQWDSNEQFF. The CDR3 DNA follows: TGTGCCAGCAGCCAATGGGATTCCAATGAGCAGTTCTTC.